Following are 20 T cell receptor beta chains from one sample sequenced in a study of T cells expressing NK-cell markers. TCRdb processed the 5' RACE reads again and assigns one entry to each CDR3 protein, with no DNA. This sample's table has about 260,000 distinct CDR3 sequences. Sequencing was carried out using blood T cells: a sorted CD56 or NKG2C T cell subset, CD4+ or CD8+ T cells, or bulk PBMC T cells (not recorded which). Receptors originate from a man younger than 35 in good health.

The chain has TRBV29-1 and TRBJ1-2; TCRdb's D call, TRBD1, is unchecked because there is no DNA. This CDR3 comprises 13 residues. Germline V gene sequence: CDR1 SQVTM, CDR2 ANQGSEA. CDR3 sequence: CSVATTGLYGYTF.

The gene calls are TRBV6-1 and TRBJ2-5; the D call from TCRdb, TRBD2, cannot be confirmed without DNA. The CDR3 runs to 12 residues. Looked up from germline, CDR1 is MNHNS and CDR2 is SASEGT. The CDR3: CASSESGGLEYF.

This chain joins TRBV29-1 and TRBJ2-1; the TCRdb D gene call, TRBD2, has no DNA to confirm it. This CDR3 is built from 14 residues. Germline V gene sequence: CDR1 SQVTM, CDR2 ANQGSEA. CDR3 protein: CSVDGGIGYNEQFF.

The chain has TRBV2 and TRBJ1-3; the D call from TCRdb, TRBD1, cannot be confirmed without DNA. The CDR3 length is 15 residues. Per the germline V gene, CDR1 is SNHLY and CDR2 is FYNNEI. This CDR3 is CASSGQGYSGNTIYF.

The chain uses TRBV7-2 and TRBJ2-6; the TRBD2 assignment by TCRdb is unverifiable without DNA. In germline, CDR1 is SGHTA, CDR2 FQGNSA. CDR3 length: 16 residues. CDR3 region: CASNLSSGRAANVLTF.

The V call is TRBV20-1, the J call TRBJ2-6. Germline CDR1 is DFQATT and CDR2 is SNEGSKA (reference sequence). The CDR3 sequence is 15 residues long. CDR3 amino acids: CSARDRDSGANVLTF.

The V and J genes are TRBV29-1 and TRBJ1-1; with no DNA, the TCRdb D assignment of TRBD1 cannot be verified. Germline V gene sequence: CDR1 SQVTM, CDR2 ANQGSEA. This CDR3 comprises 15 residues. CDR3 residues: CSVDGPQGRGTEAFF.

V gene TRBV20-1 combines with J gene TRBJ2-2; TCRdb picks TRBD2, but there is no DNA to check that call. Germline V CDR1 and CDR2: DFQATT, SNEGSKA (reference sequence). The CDR3 consists of 16 residues. CDR3 loop: CSARDPASGNTGELFF.

The chain is built from TRBV4-1 and TRBJ2-1; with no DNA, the TCRdb D assignment of TRBD2 cannot be verified. The CDR3 totals 17 residues. CDR1 and CDR2 from the germline V gene are MGHRA and YSYEKL. The CDR3 loop is CASSQVDMGLAYNEQFF.

CDR3 loop: CSATGEGPTDTQYF. The J gene is TRBJ2-3, the V gene TRBV20-1; TCRdb names TRBD2, which stays unverified in the absence of DNA. This CDR3 region has 14 residues. In germline, CDR1 is DFQATT, CDR2 SNEGSKA (reference sequence).

The chain carries TRBV7-9 and TRBJ2-1; TCRdb gives TRBD2 as the D gene, but with no DNA this cannot be confirmed. The CDR3 is made up of 17 amino acids. Germline V CDR1 and CDR2: SEHNR, FQNEAQ (reference sequence). The CDR3 region is CASPPSGEGLADNEQFF.

The rearrangement links TRBV2 to TRBJ2-3. The CDR3 covers 13 residues. Germline values: CDR1 SNHLY, CDR2 FYNNEI. The CDR3 sequence is CASSELGVDTQYF.

The chain has TRBV7-3 and TRBJ2-7; TCRdb outputs TRBD2, but without DNA this stays unchecked. The CDR3 contains 13 residues. Germline CDR1 SGHTA, CDR2 FQGTGA. The CDR3 sequence is CASSLGPSREQYF.

The J gene is TRBJ1-6, the V gene TRBV28. The V gene's germline CDR1 is MDHEN and CDR2 SYDVKM. The CDR3 consists of 15 residues. CDR3 sequence: CASIRREVPNSPLHF.

The chain employs TRBV20-1 and TRBJ1-6; TCRdb lists TRBD1, though no DNA is available to test this call. Germline CDR1 reads DFQATT; CDR2 reads SNEGSKA (reference sequence). CDR3 size: 15 residues. The CDR3 sequence is CSARVWGQVDSPLHF.

The V call is TRBV15, the J call TRBJ1-5; TCRdb proposes TRBD1, but this gene call is untestable without DNA. Germline V gives CDR1 LNHNV, CDR2 YYDKDF (reference sequence). The CDR3 sequence is 16 residues long. CDR3: CATSIYTRGAHQPQHF.

V usage is TRBV27 and J usage is TRBJ2-2; the TCRdb call, TRBD1, lacks DNA for checking. Germline V gene lookup returns CDR1 MNHEY and CDR2 SMNVEV (reference sequence). CDR3 length: 15 amino acids. CDR3 sequence reads: CASTWTGGLSGELFF.

The CDR3 loop reads CASGRRVDIQYF. V and J are TRBV6-2 or TRBV6-3 and TRBJ2-4; TCRdb's assignment of TRBD2 cannot be checked, as there is no DNA. The CDR3 totals 12 residues. Germline-derived CDR1 and CDR2 are MNHEY and SVGEGT.

V usage is TRBV29-1 and J usage is TRBJ1-4; TCRdb picks TRBD1, but there is no DNA to check that call. Germline values: CDR1 SQVTM, CDR2 ANQGSEA. This CDR3 is 12 amino acids long. The CDR3 sequence is CSAGGLGEKLFF.

The V call is TRBV5-1, the J call TRBJ2-5; TCRdb lists TRBD2, though no DNA is available to test this call. CDR1 is SGHRS and CDR2 is YFSETQ in the germline V gene. The length of the CDR3 is 16 residues. The chain's CDR3 is CASSPIEEGWQETQYF.